This TCR beta chain derives from a study of vaccination and CD4 T cells after COVID-19. Study summary: Collection of post-COVID samples occurred a median about 100 days after diagnosis, spanning a range of 35 to 161. Cells were stimulated with overlapping spike peptides from SARS-CoV-2, HCoV-NL63, HCoV-OC43 and HCoV-229E.

In this sample, this clonotype turned up a few times. Antigen unknown. Treatment here: roughly 10-day PBMC culture with coronavirus spike peptide pools or control peptides (ViraFEST assay). Study results and limitations: This study had few convalescent patients and no early post-infection samples.

Researchers used the Oncomine TCR Beta short-read assay to sequence DNA from cultured CD4+ T cells. TCRdb reanalysed the PCR reads using MiXCR and keeps one entry per CDR3 protein. The sample records 15,000 to 20,000 distinct CDR3 sequences, 29% being singletons. Germline CDR1 is MNHNS and CDR2 is SASEGT. Trimming removed 4 bases at V and 0 bases at J, with 13 bases between. CDR3 length: 16 amino acids. The source is a human donor with COVID-19. The chain combines TRBV6-1 with TRBJ1-3; D uncertain. Sequencing was performed on cultured CD4+ T cells from blood. CDR3 loop: CASSVTAPRSGNTIYF. The CDR3 DNA reads TGTGCCAGCAGTGTTACCGCCCCCCGCTCTGGAAACACCATATATTTT.